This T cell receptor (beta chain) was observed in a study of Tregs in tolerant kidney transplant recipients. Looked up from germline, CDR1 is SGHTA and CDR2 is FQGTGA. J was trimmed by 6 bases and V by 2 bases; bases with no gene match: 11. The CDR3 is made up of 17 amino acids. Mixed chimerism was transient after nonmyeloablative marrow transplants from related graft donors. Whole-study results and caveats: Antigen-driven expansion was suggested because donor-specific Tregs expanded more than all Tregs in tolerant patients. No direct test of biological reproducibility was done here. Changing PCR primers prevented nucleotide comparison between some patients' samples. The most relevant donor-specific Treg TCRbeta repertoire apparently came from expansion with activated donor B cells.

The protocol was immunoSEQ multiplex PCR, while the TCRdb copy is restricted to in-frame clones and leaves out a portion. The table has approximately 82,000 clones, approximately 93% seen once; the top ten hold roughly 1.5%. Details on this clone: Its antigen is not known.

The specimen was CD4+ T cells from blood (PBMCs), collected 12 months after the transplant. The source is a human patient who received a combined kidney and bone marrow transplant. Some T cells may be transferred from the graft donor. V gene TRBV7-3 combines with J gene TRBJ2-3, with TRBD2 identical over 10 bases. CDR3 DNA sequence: TGTGCCAGCAGCTTAGGATACGAGCGGGGGGGTGGGGATACGCAGTATTTT. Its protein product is CASSLGYERGGGDTQYF. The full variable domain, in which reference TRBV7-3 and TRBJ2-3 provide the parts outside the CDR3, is GAGVSQTPSNKVTEKGKYVELRCDPISGHTALYWYRQSLGQGPEFLIYFQGTGAADDSGLPNDRFFAVRPEGSVSTLKIQRTERGDSAVYLCASSLGYERGGGDTQYFGPGTRLTVL.